The 30 T cell receptor beta chains given below trace back to one sample, sequenced in a study of shared clonotypes between healthy human individuals. The naive CD8 fraction comprised CD45RO-negative cells positively selected for CCR7 and excluded terminally differentiated effector memory CD45RA+ cells. The method was immunoSEQ multiplex PCR; TCRdb's version includes in-frame clones alone and lacks a portion of them. The sample holds 2 million or so clones; less than 95% are singletons and the top ten take 0.9% to 1.4%. Input material: naive CD8+ T cells sorted from blood. The receptors stem from a man younger than 35 in good health.

The CDR3 bases are TGTGCCAGCAGCTCACAGGGAGGGGGAGGCGATACGCAGTATTTT. It encodes CASSSQGGGGDTQYF. The chain couples TRBV7-9 to TRBJ2-3; possibly TRBD2 for D (7 bases). V was pared by 4 bases and J by 6 bases, with 17 bases between. CDR1 is SEHNR and CDR2 is FQNEAQ in the germline V gene (reference sequence). The CDR3 extends over 15 amino acids.

The chain carries TRBV4-1 and TRBJ2-7; D gene unclear. The CDR3 extends over 16 amino acids. Germline V gives CDR1 MGHRA, CDR2 YSYEKL. The V gene lost 0 bases and the J gene lost 2 bases, with 14 bases spanning the gap. CDR3 protein: CASSQEEYGPAYEQYF. CDR3 DNA sequence: TGCGCCAGCAGCCAAGAGGAATACGGGCCCGCCTACGAGCAGTACTTC.

The rearrangement joins TRBV27 to TRBJ2-1, with a possible D match to TRBD1 (5 bases). The CDR3 has 16 amino acids. From germline, CDR1 is MNHEY and CDR2 SMNVEV (reference sequence). Trimming stripped 3 bases from V and 4 bases from J, with 16 bases between. The CDR3 nucleotides are TGTGCCAGCAGTTTGTCGACAGCACCAAGTTACAATGAGCAGTTCTTC. This encodes CASSLSTAPSYNEQFF.

This rearrangement joins TRBV19 to TRBJ2-7; a weak D match, TRBD2 (5 bases). Germline V CDR1 and CDR2: LNHDA, SQIVND (reference sequence). CDR3 size: 14 residues. V was pared by 4 bases and J by 3 bases, with 13 bases between. As DNA, the CDR3 is TGTGCCAGTAGTAGCGGGCCTAGGGTCTACGAGCAGTACTTC. It encodes CASSSGPRVYEQYF.

Details on this clone: Distinct nucleotide sequences in the sample also encode this CDR3. The V gene is TRBV10-3, the J gene TRBJ2-7; D remains ambiguous. The V end was cut by 0 bases, the J end by 0 bases, with 3 bases between. The germline CDR1 and CDR2 sequences are ENHRY and SYGVKD. This CDR3 contains 13 residues. The CDR3 sequence: CAISESFSYEQYF. As DNA, the CDR3 is TGTGCCATCAGTGAGTCGTTCTCCTACGAGCAGTACTTC.

The chain is built from TRBV5-6 and TRBJ1-1; weak D call: TRBD1 (5 bases). Per the germline V gene, CDR1 is SGHDT and CDR2 is YYEEEE. V was shortened by 2 bases and J by 6 bases, with 11 bases between the two germline ends. The CDR3 sequence is 13 residues long. CDR3 in DNA: TGTGCCAGCAGCTTTAGACAGAGCCCTGAAGCTTTCTTT. This gives the protein CASSFRQSPEAFF. The whole variable domain, filled in from reference TRBV5-6 and TRBJ1-1, reads DAGVTQSPTHLIKTRGQQVTLRCSPKSGHDTVSWYQQALGQGPQFIFQYYEEEERQRGNFPDRFSGHQFPNYSSELNVNALLLGDSALYLCASSFRQSPEAFFGQGTRLTVV.

The chain combines TRBV15 with TRBJ2-5; the match to TRBD2 covers 8 bases. J was trimmed by 5 bases and V by 5 bases; bases with no gene match: 7. Germline V gene sequence: CDR1 LNHNV, CDR2 YYDKDF (reference sequence). The CDR3 covers 14 residues. CDR3 coding DNA: TGTGCCACCAGCTCGCGGGGGGCCGGGGAGACCCAGTACTTC. Residues: CATSSRGAGETQYF.

On this clone: The sample has other DNA sequences that encode this CDR3 too. The CDR3 reads CASSLEGLEQYF. The CDR3 region has the DNA TGTGCCAGCAGCTTAGAAGGGCTCGAGCAGTACTTC. This chain connects TRBV7-6 to TRBJ2-7; no definite D call. Germline CDR1 and CDR2: SGHVS and FNYEAQ. CDR3 length equals 12 residues. The V and J ends lost 1 base and 6 bases respectively, with 7 bases between them.

A note on this clone: The sample holds other DNA sequences that translate to the same CDR3. This sequence joins TRBV11-2 and TRBJ2-1; 11 nucleotides line up with TRBD2. The CDR3 has 15 residues. Germline V gene data show CDR1 as SGHAT and CDR2 as FQNNGV. After removal of 3 bases from V and 7 bases from J, the junction contained 5 bases not matched to a gene. For the CDR3, the DNA is TGTGCCAGCAGCTTCTTAGCGGGGGGGCGGAATGAGCAGTTCTTC. This gives the protein CASSFLAGGRNEQFF.

The J gene is TRBJ2-7, the V gene TRBV19; 10 nucleotides agree with TRBD1. CDR1 and CDR2 from the germline V gene are LNHDA and SQIVND (reference sequence). Trimming at V came to 8 bases and at J to 4 bases, leaving 17 bases not matched to a gene. This CDR3 has 17 residues. Written as DNA, the CDR3 is TGTGCCAGTGCACCCCTCGGGACAGGGGCCTTTGTATACGAGCAGTACTTC. This gives the protein CASAPLGTGAFVYEQYF. The whole variable domain, remainder taken from reference TRBV19 and TRBJ2-7, is DGGITQSPKYLFRKEGQNVTLSCEQNLNHDAMYWYRQDPGQGLRLIYYSQIVNDFQKGDIAEGYSVSREKKESFPLTVTSAQKNPTAFYLCASAPLGTGAFVYEQYFGPGTRLTVT.

The gene calls are TRBV27 and TRBJ1-1; TRBD1 matches at 8 bases. V shed 5 bases, J shed 1 base, and the junction held 6 bases outside the gene matches. The germline V gene has CDR1 MNHEY and CDR2 SMNVEV (reference sequence). This CDR3 comprises 15 residues. The CDR3 coding sequence is TGTGCCAGCAGTACGGTCGGGACAGGGAACACTGAAGCTTTCTTT. Its protein is CASSTVGTGNTEAFF.

The J gene is TRBJ2-4, the V gene TRBV27, with TRBD1 matching 8 bases. Germline values: CDR1 MNHEY, CDR2 SMNVEV (reference sequence). This CDR3 region has 15 residues. The ends lost 3 bases at V and 6 bases at J; junction bases unmatched: 7. The DNA of the CDR3 is TGTGCCAGCAGTTTTCAACAGGGGGTCGGAAACATTCAGTACTTC. It codes for CASSFQQGVGNIQYF.

V and J are TRBV27 and TRBJ2-1, with 8 bases aligning to TRBD1. From germline, CDR1 is MNHEY and CDR2 SMNVEV (reference sequence). There are 15 residues in the CDR3. J lost 3 bases, V lost 8 bases, and 9 bases had no gene match. Here the CDR3 reads CASGSGTGGYNEQFF. The CDR3 DNA reads TGTGCCAGCGGCTCCGGGACAGGCGGCTACAATGAGCAGTTCTTC.

The genes are TRBV2 and TRBJ1-1; 9 bases are shared with TRBD1. The J segment lost 5 bases and the V segment lost 6 bases, leaving 4 bases of the junction unmatched. Per germline, CDR1 SNHLY and CDR2 FYNNEI. This CDR3 has 13 residues. The CDR3 protein is CASRTGTGTEAFF. CDR3 DNA: TGTGCCAGCAGGACCGGGACAGGGACTGAAGCTTTCTTT.

The J gene is TRBJ2-7, the V gene TRBV6-5, with D hard to call. CDR3 size: 14 residues. The V end was cut by 8 bases, the J end by 3 bases, with 17 bases between. Per the germline V gene, CDR1 is MNHEY and CDR2 is SVGAGI. CDR3 region: CASAPSTEFYEQYF. In nucleotides, the CDR3 is TGTGCCAGCGCTCCCTCCACGGAATTCTACGAGCAGTACTTC.

The chain couples TRBV7-2 to TRBJ2-3; 7 bases are shared with TRBD1. CDR3 size: 11 residues. The trim removed 8 bases at V and 4 bases at J, leaving 0 bases unmatched. Per the germline V gene, CDR1 is SGHTA and CDR2 is FQGNSA. CDR3 region: CASQGADTQYF. The CDR3 region has the DNA TGTGCCAGCCAGGGGGCAGATACGCAGTATTTT.

Regarding this clone: Other DNA sequences in the same sample also yield this CDR3. This chain connects TRBV4-1 to TRBJ2-7; D is unclear. The germline V and J ends were trimmed by 2 bases and 0 bases, with 5 bases remaining between them. The CDR3 totals 13 residues. Germline CDR1 and CDR2: MGHRA and YSYEKL. The DNA for the CDR3 is TGCGCCAGCAGCCAACAGAGCTCCTACGAGCAGTACTTC. This encodes CASSQQSSYEQYF.

J is TRBJ2-2 and V is TRBV30, with D perhaps TRBD2 (6 bases). Trimming removed 4 bases at V and 7 bases at J, with 13 bases between. This CDR3 is built from 13 residues. Germline loops: CDR1 GTSNPN, CDR2 SVGIG (reference sequence). For the CDR3, the DNA is TGTGCCTGGACTACGACTAGAGGCGGGGAGCTGTTTTTT. This sequence encodes CAWTTTRGGELFF. The full variable domain, in which reference TRBV30 and TRBJ2-2 provide the parts outside the CDR3, is SQTIHQWPATLVQPVGSPLSLECTVEGTSNPNLYWYRQAAGRGLQLLFYSVGIGQISSEVPQNLSASRPQDRQFILSSKKLLLSDSGFYLCAWTTTRGGELFFGEGSRLTVL.

As DNA, the CDR3 is TGTGCCAGCTACCAGGCAGGGGGCGCGGACGAGCAGTACTTC. It encodes CASYQAGGADEQYF. The chain is built from TRBV18 and TRBJ2-7; TRBD1 matches at 8 bases. CDR3 size: 14 residues. Germline-derived CDR1 and CDR2 are KGHSH and LQKENI. Trimming removed 7 bases from V and 5 bases from J; junction bases left unmatched: 10.

The chain uses TRBV2 and TRBJ2-5, with a tentative D call TRBD1 (6 bases). Germline CDR1 and CDR2: SNHLY and FYNNEI. Trimming removed 6 bases from V and 2 bases from J, with 13 bases in between. The CDR3 runs to 14 residues. CDR3 protein: CASSADRWQETQYF. The CDR3 nucleotides read TGTGCCAGCAGCGCCGACAGGTGGCAAGAGACCCAGTACTTC.

This chain uses TRBV4-3 with TRBJ2-2, with D possibly being TRBD1 (5 bases). The germline V gene encodes CDR1 LGHNA and CDR2 YSLEER. This CDR3 has 15 residues. With 0 bases removed from V and 3 bases from J, the gap between germline ends came to 8 bases. CDR3 sequence (DNA): TGCGCCAGCAGCCAAGATCCAGGGTACACCGGGGAGCTGTTTTTT. It codes for CASSQDPGYTGELFF.

The V gene is TRBV11-3, the J gene TRBJ1-1; TRBD1 matches 9 bases. CDR1 is SGHNT and CDR2 is YENEEA in the germline V gene. There are 14 residues in the CDR3. The J segment lost 1 base and the V segment lost 3 bases, leaving 0 bases of the junction unmatched. Written as DNA, the CDR3 is TGTGCCAGCAGCTTGGGACAGGGGAACACTGAAGCTTTCTTT. This encodes CASSLGQGNTEAFF.

The V and J genes are TRBV18 and TRBJ2-7; TRBD1 or TRBD2 may be the D gene (5 bases each). Trimming cost V 5 bases and J 2 bases, with 13 bases left between them. The germline gives CDR1 KGHSH, CDR2 LQKENI. This CDR3 comprises 14 residues. CDR3 coding DNA: TGTGCCAGCTCAATGGGGGATGGGACCTACGAGCAGTACTTC. This encodes CASSMGDGTYEQYF.

The rearrangement joins TRBV27 to TRBJ2-1, with D possibly being TRBD1 or TRBD2 (5 bases each). The V and J ends lost 5 bases and 8 bases respectively, with 22 bases between them. The CDR3 runs 16 residues. CDR1 MNHEY and CDR2 SMNVEV come from the germline V gene (reference sequence). The CDR3 nucleotides read TGTGCCAGCAGTACCCGGGACGAGGGGCGCAGCGATGAGCAGTTCTTC. Translation gives CASSTRDEGRSDEQFF.

The chain carries TRBV7-2 and TRBJ1-6; 9 bases are shared with TRBD1. The V gene end was trimmed by 5 bases and the J gene end by 10 bases; junction bases not matched to a gene: 9. The CDR3 spans 15 residues. Germline values: CDR1 SGHTA, CDR2 FQGNSA. The CDR3 is CASSRGQGNRSPLHF. CDR3 in DNA: TGTGCCAGCAGCCGGGGACAGGGTAATCGATCACCCCTCCACTTT.

CDR3 DNA: TGTGCCACCAGCATTCAGGGGGACGCGCAGTATTTT. Its translation: CATSIQGDAQYF. The V call is TRBV15, the J call TRBJ2-3, with 7 positions matching TRBD1. Per germline, CDR1 LNHNV and CDR2 YYDKDF (reference sequence). This CDR3 region has 12 residues. The ends lost 4 bases at V and 10 bases at J; junction bases unmatched: 5.

The chain couples TRBV30 to TRBJ2-3; no clear D. V lost 1 base and J 2 bases, leaving 16 bases between the germline ends. Germline V gene data show CDR1 as GTSNPN and CDR2 as SVGIG (reference sequence). The CDR3 is made up of 16 amino acids. Here the CDR3 reads CAWSAPGGYLTDTQYF. The CDR3 DNA reads as TGTGCCTGGAGTGCCCCCGGTGGCTACCTCACAGATACGCAGTATTTT.

A word on this clone: The sample carries other DNA sequences with the same CDR3. The chain combines TRBV28 with TRBJ2-7; D remains unclear. The germline CDR1 and CDR2 sequences are MDHEN and SYDVKM. The CDR3 extends over 13 amino acids. Trimming took 2 bases from V and 2 from J, leaving 7 bases between them. The CDR3 reads CASSLRGPYEQYF. The CDR3 DNA reads as TGTGCCAGCAGTTTAAGAGGACCCTACGAGCAGTACTTC.

This clone was seen once. V usage is TRBV5-6 and J usage is TRBJ2-7, with D unresolved. The ends were cut back, 1 base at V and 6 bases at J, with 8 bases in the middle. The V gene's germline CDR1 is SGHDT and CDR2 YYEEEE. CDR3 length: 12 amino acids. The CDR3 protein is CASSLQAGEQYF. CDR3 bases: TGTGCCAGCAGCTTGCAAGCAGGCGAGCAGTACTTC.

This chain joins TRBV7-9 and TRBJ1-4, with TRBD1 matching 12 bases. The CDR3 extends over 16 amino acids. Germline CDR1 SEHNR, CDR2 FQNEAQ (reference sequence). V lost 3 bases to trimming and J lost 5 bases; unmatched junction nucleotides: 4. In nucleotides, the CDR3 is TGTGCCAGCAGCTTCGGGACAGGGGGCCTGAATGAAAAACTGTTTTTT. Its translation is CASSFGTGGLNEKLFF.